This paragraph covers one T cell receptor beta chain sequence. Its antigen is not known. The V and J ends lost 6 bases and 3 bases respectively, with 12 bases between them. The germline V gene has CDR1 SNHLY and CDR2 FYNNEI. The length of the CDR3 is 13 residues. The sample is drawn from a study of identical twins. The study, taken as a whole, reports: Findings came from cross-sectional statistics, without long-term follow-up of donors. Some out-of-frame alpha sequences were shared by twins, and these showed excess low generation probability.

cDNA molecules carried unique molecular identifiers, and template switching added a universal primer site. One entry per CDR3 protein, called by TCRdb with MiXCR from the 5' RACE reads. The sample carries approximately 600,000 distinct CDR3 sequences, roughly 9.9% recorded once. This sample also belongs to another study, concerning yellow fever vaccine responses in identical twins.

This rearrangement joins TRBV2 to TRBJ2-7, with D uncertain. The receptor was derived from a woman aged 18-35 years in good health. Sequenced: PBMCs. The CDR3 protein is CASRPSGLYEQYF. CDR3 coding DNA: TGTGCCAGCAGACCGAGTGGTCTCTACGAGCAGTACTTC.